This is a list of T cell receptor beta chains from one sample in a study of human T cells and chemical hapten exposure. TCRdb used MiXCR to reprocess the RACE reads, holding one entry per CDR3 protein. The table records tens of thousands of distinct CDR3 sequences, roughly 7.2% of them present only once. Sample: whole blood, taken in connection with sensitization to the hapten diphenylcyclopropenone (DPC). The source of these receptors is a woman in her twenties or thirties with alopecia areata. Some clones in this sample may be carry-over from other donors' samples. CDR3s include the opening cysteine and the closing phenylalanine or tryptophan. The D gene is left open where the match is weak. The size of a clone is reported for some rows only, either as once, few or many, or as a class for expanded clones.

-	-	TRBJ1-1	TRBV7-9	TGTGCCAGCAGCCCGGTGATTACTGAAGCTTTCTTT	CASSPVITEAFF
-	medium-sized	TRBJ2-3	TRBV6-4	TGTGCCAGCAGTGAACGGGGGAGCACAGATACGCAGTATTTT	CASSERGSTDTQYF
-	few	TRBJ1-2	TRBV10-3	TGTGCCATCAGTGCAGGGCCGGGGAACTATGGCTACACCTTC	CAISAGPGNYGYTF
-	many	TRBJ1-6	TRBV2	TGTGCCAGCAGTGAACACAGTTCCTATAATTCACCCCTCCACTTT	CASSEHSSYNSPLHF
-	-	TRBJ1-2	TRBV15	TGTGCCACCAGCAGCAACAGAGGGCTTAACTATGGCTACACCTTC	CATSSNRGLNYGYTF
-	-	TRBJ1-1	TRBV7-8	TGTGCCAGCAGCTTATATTCGGAGACTGAAGCTTTCTTT	CASSLYSETEAFF
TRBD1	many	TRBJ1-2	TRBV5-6	TGTGCCAGCAGCTTGTGGGCAGGGGGCGACTATGGCTACACCTTC	CASSLWAGGDYGYTF
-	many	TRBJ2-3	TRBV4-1	TGCGCCAGCAGCCCGCGGGGAGCGGCCAGCACAGATACGCAGTATTTT	CASSPRGAASTDTQYF
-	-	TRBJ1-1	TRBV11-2	TGTGCCAGCAGCCATATCCGAGGGAACACTGAAGCTTTCTTT	CASSHIRGNTEAFF
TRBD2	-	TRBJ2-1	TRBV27	TGTGCCAGCAGTCCCCTACGAGCGGGGGGGCCTAGCAATGAGCAGTTCTTC	CASSPLRAGGPSNEQFF
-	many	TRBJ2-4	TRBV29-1	TGCAGCGTTGTGCTCCAAATTAAAAACATTCAGTACTTC	CSVVLQIKNIQYF
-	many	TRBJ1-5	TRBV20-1	TGCAGTGCTAGAGTACAGGGAGGCAATCAGCCCCAGCATTTT	CSARVQGGNQPQHF
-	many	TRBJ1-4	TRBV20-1	TGCAGTGCTAGAGATCTGGATGAAAAACTGTTTTTT	CSARDLDEKLFF
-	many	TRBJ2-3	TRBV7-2	TGTGCCAGCAGCCGAGGGGCTAGCACAGATACGCAGTATTTT	CASSRGASTDTQYF
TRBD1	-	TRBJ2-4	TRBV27	TGTGCCAGCAGTTTGATGCCAGGGGGAGCCAAAAACATTCAGTACTTC	CASSLMPGGAKNIQYF
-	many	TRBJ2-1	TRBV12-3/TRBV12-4	TGTGCCAGCAGAGGAGGGGCAGATGAGCAGTTCTTC	CASRGGADEQFF
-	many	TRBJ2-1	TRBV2	TGTGCCAGCACCCCGGAGGTTAGGGGTTCTCAAAATGAGCAGTTCTTC	CASTPEVRGSQNEQFF
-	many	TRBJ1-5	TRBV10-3	TGTGCCATCAGTGAAAACGGCCAAAATCAGCCCCAGCATTTT	CAISENGQNQPQHF
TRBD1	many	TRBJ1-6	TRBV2	TGTGCCAGCAGTGAATACAGGGGTTCCTATAATTCACCCCTCCACTTT	CASSEYRGSYNSPLHF
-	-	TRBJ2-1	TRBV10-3	TGTGCCATCAGGAGGGGACCAGACAATGAGCAGTTCTTC	CAIRRGPDNEQFF
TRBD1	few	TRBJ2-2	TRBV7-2	TGTGCCAGCAGCTCCGGGACAGGTCGTACCGGGGAGCTGTTTTTT	CASSSGTGRTGELFF
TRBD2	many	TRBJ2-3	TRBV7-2	TGTGCCAGCAGCTACTGGACTAGCAAGACAGATACGCAGTATTTT	CASSYWTSKTDTQYF
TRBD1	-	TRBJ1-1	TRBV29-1	TGCAGCGTGGGCAGACAGGGCCGGACTGAAGCTTTCTTT	CSVGRQGRTEAFF
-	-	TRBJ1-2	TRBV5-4	TGTGCCAGCAGCTCTGGGAACTATGGCTACAACTTC	CASSSGNYGYNF
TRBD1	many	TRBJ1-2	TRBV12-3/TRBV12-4	TGTGCCAGCAGTAATCCAGGACAGGGGGCTTATGGCTACACCTTC	CASSNPGQGAYGYTF
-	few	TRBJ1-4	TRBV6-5	TGTGCCAGCAGGCCGACAGGAGGCGGTGAAAAACTGTTTTTT	CASRPTGGGEKLFF
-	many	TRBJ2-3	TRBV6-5	TGTGCCAGCAGTTACACAGTGTCAGATACGCAGTATTTT	CASSYTVSDTQYF
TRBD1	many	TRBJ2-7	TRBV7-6	TGTGCCAGCAGCTTAGCATCAGGGGGTGGCTACGAGCAGTACTTC	CASSLASGGGYEQYF
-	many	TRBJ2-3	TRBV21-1	TGTGCCAGCAGCAAAGGGACTAGGGGAGATACGCAGTATTTT	CASSKGTRGDTQYF
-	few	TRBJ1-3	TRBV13	TGTGCCAGCTTGGACGGAAGGAGCCCTAGCTCTGGAAACACCATATATTTT	CASLDGRSPSSGNTIYF
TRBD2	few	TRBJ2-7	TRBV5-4	TGTGCCAGCGGGTCAGCGGGGGTATCCTACGAGCAGTACTTC	CASGSAGVSYEQYF
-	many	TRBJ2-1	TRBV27	TGTGCCAGCAGTTGGTGGAAACAGGACAATGAGCAGTTCTTC	CASSWWKQDNEQFF
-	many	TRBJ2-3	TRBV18	TGTGCCAGCTCACCACCGTACGGGGGCACAGATACGCAGTATTTT	CASSPPYGGTDTQYF